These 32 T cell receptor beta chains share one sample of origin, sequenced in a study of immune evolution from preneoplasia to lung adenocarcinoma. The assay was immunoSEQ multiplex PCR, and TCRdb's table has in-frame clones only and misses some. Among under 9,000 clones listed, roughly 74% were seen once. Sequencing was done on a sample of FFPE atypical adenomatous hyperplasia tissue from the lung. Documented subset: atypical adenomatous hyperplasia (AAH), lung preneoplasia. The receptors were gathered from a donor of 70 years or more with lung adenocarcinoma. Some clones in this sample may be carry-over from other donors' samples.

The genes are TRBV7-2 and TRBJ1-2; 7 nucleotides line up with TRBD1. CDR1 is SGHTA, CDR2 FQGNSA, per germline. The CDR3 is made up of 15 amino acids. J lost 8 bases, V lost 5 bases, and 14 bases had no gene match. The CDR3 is CASSPAPGQAEGYTF. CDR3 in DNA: TGTGCCAGCAGCCCAGCTCCCGGACAGGCTGAAGGCTACACCTTC.

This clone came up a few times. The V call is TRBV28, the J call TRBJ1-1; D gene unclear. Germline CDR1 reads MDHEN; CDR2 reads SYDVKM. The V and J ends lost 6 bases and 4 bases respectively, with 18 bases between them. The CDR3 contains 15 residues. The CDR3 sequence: CASRPEDGLGTEAFF. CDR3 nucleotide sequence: TGTGCCAGCAGACCCGAGGATGGGCTCGGCACTGAAGCTTTCTTT.

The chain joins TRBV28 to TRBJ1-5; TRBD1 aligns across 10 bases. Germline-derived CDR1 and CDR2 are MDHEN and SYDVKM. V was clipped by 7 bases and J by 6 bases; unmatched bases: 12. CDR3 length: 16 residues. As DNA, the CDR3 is TGTGCCAGCACCGTCACCGGGACAGGGGCTGTTCAGCCCCAGCATTTT. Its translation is CASTVTGTGAVQPQHF.

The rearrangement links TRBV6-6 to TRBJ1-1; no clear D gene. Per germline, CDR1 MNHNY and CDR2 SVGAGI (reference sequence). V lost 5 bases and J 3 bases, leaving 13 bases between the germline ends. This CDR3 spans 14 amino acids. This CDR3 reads CASSTPAAHTEAFF. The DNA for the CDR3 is TGTGCCAGCAGTACTCCCGCGGCGCACACTGAAGCTTTCTTT.

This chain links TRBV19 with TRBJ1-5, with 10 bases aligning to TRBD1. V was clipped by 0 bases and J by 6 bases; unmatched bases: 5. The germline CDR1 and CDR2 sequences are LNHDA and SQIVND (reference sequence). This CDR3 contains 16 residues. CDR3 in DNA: TGTGCCAGTAGTATAGATAACCGGGACAGGGGTCAGCCCCAGCATTTT. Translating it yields CASSIDNRDRGQPQHF.

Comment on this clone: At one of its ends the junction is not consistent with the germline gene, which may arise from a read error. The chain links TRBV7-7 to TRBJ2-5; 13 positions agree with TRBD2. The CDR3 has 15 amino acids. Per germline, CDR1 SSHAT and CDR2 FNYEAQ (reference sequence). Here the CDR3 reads CASSLGLAGEETQYF. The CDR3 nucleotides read TGTGCTAGCAGCTTAGGACTAGCGGGAGAAGAGACCCAGTACTTC.

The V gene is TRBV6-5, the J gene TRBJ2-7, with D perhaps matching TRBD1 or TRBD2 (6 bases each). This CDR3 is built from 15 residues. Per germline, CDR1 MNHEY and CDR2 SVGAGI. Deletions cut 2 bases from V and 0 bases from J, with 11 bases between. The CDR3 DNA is TGTGCCAGCAGTTACAGGGGGGACATCTCCTACGAGCAGTACTTC. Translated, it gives CASSYRGDISYEQYF.

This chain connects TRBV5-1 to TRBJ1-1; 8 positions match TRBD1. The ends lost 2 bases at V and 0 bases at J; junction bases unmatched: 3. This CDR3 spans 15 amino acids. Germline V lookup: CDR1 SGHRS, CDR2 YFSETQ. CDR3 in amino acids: CASSFPDRVNTEAFF. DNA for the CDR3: TGCGCCAGCAGCTTTCCGGACAGGGTGAACACTGAAGCTTTCTTT.

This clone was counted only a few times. The chain's CDR3 is CAWIGGKNIQYF. In DNA form, the CDR3 reads TGTGCCTGGATAGGGGGTAAAAACATTCAGTACTTC. The V and J genes are TRBV30 and TRBJ2-4, with TRBD1 as a possible D gene (6 bases). From germline, CDR1 is GTSNPN and CDR2 SVGIG (reference sequence). This CDR3 has 12 amino acids. V was clipped by 4 bases and J by 4 bases, with 8 bases between them.

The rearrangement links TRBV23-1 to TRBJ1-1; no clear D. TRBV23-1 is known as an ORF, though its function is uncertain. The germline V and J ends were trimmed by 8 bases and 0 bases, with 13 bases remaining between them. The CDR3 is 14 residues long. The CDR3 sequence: CASRGWPLNTEAFF. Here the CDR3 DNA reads TGCGCCAGCCGAGGGTGGCCCTTGAACACTGAAGCTTTCTTT.

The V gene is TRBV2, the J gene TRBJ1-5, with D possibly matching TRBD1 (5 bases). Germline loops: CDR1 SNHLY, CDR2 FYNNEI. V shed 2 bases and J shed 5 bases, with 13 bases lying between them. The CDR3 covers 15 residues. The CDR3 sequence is CASSERAQGDQPQHF. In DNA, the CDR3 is TGTGCCAGCAGTGAAAGAGCGCAGGGTGATCAGCCCCAGCATTTT.

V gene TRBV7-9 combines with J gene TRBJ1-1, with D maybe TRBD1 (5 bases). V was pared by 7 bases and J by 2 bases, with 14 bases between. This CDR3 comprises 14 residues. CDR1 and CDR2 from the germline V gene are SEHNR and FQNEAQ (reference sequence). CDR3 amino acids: CASTLGTVNTEAFF. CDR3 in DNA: TGTGCCAGCACCCTAGGGACGGTTAACACTGAAGCTTTCTTT.

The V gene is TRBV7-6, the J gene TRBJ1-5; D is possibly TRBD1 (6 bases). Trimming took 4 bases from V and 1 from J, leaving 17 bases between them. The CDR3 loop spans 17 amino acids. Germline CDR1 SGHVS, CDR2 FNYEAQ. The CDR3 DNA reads TGTGCCAGCAGCTCCACAGCTGGGGGACACAGCAATCAGCCCCAGCATTTT. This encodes CASSSTAGGHSNQPQHF.

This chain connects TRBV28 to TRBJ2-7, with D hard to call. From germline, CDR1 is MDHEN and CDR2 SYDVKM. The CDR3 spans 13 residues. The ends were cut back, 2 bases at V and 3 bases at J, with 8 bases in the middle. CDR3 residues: CASSLQTNYEQYF. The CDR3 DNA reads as TGTGCCAGCAGTTTACAGACAAACTACGAGCAGTACTTC.

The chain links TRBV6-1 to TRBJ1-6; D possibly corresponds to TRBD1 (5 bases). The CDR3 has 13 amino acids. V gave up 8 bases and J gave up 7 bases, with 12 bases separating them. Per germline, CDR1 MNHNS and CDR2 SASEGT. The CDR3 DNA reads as TGTGCCAGCGTGTGGACAAAGAATTCACCCCTCCACTTT. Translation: CASVWTKNSPLHF.

CDR3 nucleotides: TGTGCCAGCAGCTATGACGGGGTTGTCTCCTACAATGAGCAGTTCTTC. Translation: CASSYDGVVSYNEQFF. The chain joins TRBV11-3 to TRBJ2-1; D possibly corresponds to TRBD2 (5 bases). With 4 bases removed from V and 0 bases from J, the gap between germline ends came to 13 bases. Germline V gene sequence: CDR1 SGHNT, CDR2 YENEEA. The CDR3 has 16 residues. Using reference TRBV11-3 and TRBJ2-1 for the parts outside the CDR3, the full variable domain is EAGVVQSPRYKIIEKKQPVAFWCNPISGHNTLYWYLQNLGQGPELLIRYENEEAVDDSQLPKDRFSAERLKGVDSTLKIQPAELGDSAVYLCASSYDGVVSYNEQFFGPGTRLTVL.

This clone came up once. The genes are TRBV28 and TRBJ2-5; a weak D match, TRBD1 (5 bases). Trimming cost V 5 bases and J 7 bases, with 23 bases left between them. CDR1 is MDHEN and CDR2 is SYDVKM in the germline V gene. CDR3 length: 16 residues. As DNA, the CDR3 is TGTGCCAGCAGTCCTTCTAAGTCGAAGGGGTTGGTGACCCAGTACTTC. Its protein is CASSPSKSKGLVTQYF.

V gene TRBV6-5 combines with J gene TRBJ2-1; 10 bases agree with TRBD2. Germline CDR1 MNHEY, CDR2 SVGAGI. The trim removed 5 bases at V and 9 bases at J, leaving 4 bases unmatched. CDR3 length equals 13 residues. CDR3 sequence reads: CASSPTSGTEQFF. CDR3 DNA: TGTGCCAGCAGTCCAACTAGCGGGACTGAGCAGTTCTTC.

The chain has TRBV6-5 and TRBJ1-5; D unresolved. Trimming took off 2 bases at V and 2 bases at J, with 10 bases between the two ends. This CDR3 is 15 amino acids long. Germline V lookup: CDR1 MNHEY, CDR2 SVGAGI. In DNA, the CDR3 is TGTGCCAGCAGTTACAGGTCGACGGGCAATCAGCCCCAGCATTTT. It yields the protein CASSYRSTGNQPQHF.

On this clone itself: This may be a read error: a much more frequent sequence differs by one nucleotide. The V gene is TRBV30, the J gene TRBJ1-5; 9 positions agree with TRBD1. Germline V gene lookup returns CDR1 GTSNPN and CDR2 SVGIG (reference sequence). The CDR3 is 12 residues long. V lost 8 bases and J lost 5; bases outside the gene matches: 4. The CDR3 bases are TGTGCCCGGGACAGGGACGATCAGCCCCAGCATTTT. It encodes CARDRDDQPQHF. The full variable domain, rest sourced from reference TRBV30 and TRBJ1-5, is SQTIHQWPATLVQPVGSPLSLECTVEGTSNPNLYWYRQAAGRGLQLLFYSVGIGQISSEVPQNLSASRPQDRQFILSSKKLLLSDSGFYLCARDRDDQPQHFGDGTRLSIL.

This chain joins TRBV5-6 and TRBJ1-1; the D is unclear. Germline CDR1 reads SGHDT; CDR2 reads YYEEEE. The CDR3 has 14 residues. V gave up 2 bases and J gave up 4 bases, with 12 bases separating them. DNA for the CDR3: TGTGCCAGCAGCTTCCCAAGTCTGGGCACTGAAGCTTTCTTT. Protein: CASSFPSLGTEAFF.

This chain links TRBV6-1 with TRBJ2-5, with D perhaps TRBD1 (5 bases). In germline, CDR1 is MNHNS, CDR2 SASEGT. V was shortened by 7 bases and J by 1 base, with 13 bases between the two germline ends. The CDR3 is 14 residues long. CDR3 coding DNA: TGTGCCAGCACCCAGAGCACAGGCCAAGAGACCCAGTACTTC. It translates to CASTQSTGQETQYF.

DNA of the CDR3: TGCGCCAGCAGTGAGCAAGGAGACACTGAAGCTTTCTTT. Its protein is CASSEQGDTEAFF. The gene calls are TRBV10-2 and TRBJ1-1; D not certain. Trimming pared 2 bases from V and 3 bases from J, leaving 7 bases between. CDR1 and CDR2 (germline): WSHSY, SAAADI. This CDR3 comprises 13 residues.

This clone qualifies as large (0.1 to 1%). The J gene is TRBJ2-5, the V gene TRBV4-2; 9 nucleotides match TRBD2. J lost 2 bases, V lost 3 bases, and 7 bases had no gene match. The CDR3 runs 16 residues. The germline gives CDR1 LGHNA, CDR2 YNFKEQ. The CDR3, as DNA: TGTGCCAGCAGCCAGGGGGCTAGCGGGGCACAAGAGACCCAGTACTTC. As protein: CASSQGASGAQETQYF.

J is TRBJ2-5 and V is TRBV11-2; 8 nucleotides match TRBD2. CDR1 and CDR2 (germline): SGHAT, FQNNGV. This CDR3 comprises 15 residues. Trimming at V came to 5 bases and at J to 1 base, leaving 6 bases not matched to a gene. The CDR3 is CASSPLAGPQETQYF. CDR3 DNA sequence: TGTGCCAGCAGCCCCTTAGCGGGGCCCCAAGAGACCCAGTACTTC.

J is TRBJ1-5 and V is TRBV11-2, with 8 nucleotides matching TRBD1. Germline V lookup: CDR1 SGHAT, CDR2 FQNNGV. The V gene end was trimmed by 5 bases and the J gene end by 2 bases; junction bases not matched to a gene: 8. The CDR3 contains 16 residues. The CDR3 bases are TGTGCCAGCAGCCCAAGGACAGGGTATCGCAATCAGCCCCAGCATTTT. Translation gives CASSPRTGYRNQPQHF.

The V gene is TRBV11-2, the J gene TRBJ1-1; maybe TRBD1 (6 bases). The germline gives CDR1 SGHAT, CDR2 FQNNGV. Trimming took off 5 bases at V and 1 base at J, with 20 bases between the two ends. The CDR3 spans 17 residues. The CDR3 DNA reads TGTGCCAGCAGCCCCAGGGGTGCCGAAGGGGGGAACACTGAAGCTTTCTTT. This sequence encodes CASSPRGAEGGNTEAFF. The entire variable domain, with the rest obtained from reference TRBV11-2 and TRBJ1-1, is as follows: EAGVAQSPRYKIIEKRQSVAFWCNPISGHATLYWYQQILGQGPKLLIQFQNNGVVDDSQLPKDRFSAERLKGVDSTLKIQPAKLEDSAVYLCASSPRGAEGGNTEAFFGQGTRLTVV.

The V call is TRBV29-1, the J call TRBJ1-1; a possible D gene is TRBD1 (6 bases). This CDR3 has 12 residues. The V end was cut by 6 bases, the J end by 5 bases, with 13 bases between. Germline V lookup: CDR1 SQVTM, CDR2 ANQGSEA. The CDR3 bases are TGCAGCGTGGGGACGGGGACAACTGAAGCTTTCTTT. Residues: CSVGTGTTEAFF.

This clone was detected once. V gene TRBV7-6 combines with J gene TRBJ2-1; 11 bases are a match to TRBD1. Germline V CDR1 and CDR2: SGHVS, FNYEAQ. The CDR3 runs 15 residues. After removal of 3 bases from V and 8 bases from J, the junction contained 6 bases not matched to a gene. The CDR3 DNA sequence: TGTGCCAGCAGCTTTCCGGGACAGGGGGTTCATGAGCAGTTCTTC. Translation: CASSFPGQGVHEQFF.

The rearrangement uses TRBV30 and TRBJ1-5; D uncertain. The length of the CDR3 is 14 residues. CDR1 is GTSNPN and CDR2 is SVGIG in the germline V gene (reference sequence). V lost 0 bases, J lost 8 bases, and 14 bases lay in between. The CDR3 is CAWSVRSSPKPQHF. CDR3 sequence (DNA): TGTGCCTGGAGTGTTCGGTCGTCCCCGAAGCCCCAGCATTTT.

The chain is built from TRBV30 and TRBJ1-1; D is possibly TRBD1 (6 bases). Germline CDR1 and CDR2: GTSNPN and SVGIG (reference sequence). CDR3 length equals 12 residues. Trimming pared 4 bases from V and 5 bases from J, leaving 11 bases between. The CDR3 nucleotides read TGTGCCTGGACCCTAGGGGGGACTGAAGCTTTCTTT. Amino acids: CAWTLGGTEAFF.

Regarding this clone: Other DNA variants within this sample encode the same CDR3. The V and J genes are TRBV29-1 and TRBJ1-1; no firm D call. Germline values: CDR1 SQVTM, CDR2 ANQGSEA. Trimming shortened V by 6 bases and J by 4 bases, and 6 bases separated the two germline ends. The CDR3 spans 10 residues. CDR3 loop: CSVDVTEAFF. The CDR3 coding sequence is TGCAGCGTCGACGTCACTGAAGCTTTCTTT.